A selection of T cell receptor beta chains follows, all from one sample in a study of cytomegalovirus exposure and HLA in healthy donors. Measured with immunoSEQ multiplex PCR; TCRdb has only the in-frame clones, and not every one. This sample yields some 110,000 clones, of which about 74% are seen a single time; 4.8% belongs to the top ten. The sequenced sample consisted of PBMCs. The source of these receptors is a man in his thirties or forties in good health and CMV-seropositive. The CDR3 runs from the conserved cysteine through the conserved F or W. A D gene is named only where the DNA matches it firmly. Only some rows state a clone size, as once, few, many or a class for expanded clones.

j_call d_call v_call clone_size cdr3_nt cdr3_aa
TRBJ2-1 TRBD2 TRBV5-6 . TGTGCCAGCAGCAGCGGGGGGGCCTCCTACAATGAGCAGTTCTTC CASSSGGASYNEQFF
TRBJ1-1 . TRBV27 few TGTGCCAGCAGTCCCGACAGGTTGAACACTGAAGCTTTCTTT CASSPDRLNTEAFF
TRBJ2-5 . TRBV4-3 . TGCGCCAGCAGCCCCGACTCCGGGGGCCAAGAGACCCAGTACTTC CASSPDSGGQETQYF
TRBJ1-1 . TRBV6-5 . TGTGCCAGCAGTTACTCTGGGAGGGGAGCTGAAGCTTTCTTT CASSYSGRGAEAFF
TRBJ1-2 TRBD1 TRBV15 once TGTGCCACCAGCAGTGGACAGGGGTACGGCTACACCTTC CATSSGQGYGYTF
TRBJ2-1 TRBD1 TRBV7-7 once TGTGCCAGCAGCTTAAACGACAGGGCCTCCTACAATGAGCAGTTCTTC CASSLNDRASYNEQFF
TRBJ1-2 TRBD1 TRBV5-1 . TGCGCCAGCAGCGTAACACAGGGGATCCCAGGTGGCTACACCTTC CASSVTQGIPGGYTF
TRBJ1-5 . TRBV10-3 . TGTGCCATCAGTGAGTCTCACTCAAATCAGCCCCAGCATTTT CAISESHSNQPQHF
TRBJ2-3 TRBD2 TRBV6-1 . TGTGCCAGCAGGAGACTAGCGGGGGGGCCAGATACGCAGTATTTT CASRRLAGGPDTQYF
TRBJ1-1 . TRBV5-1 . TGCGCCAGCAGCTTGGATCCCTTATCCCGCGGAACTGAAGCTTTCTTT CASSLDPLSRGTEAFF
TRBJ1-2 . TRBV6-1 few TGTGCCAGATCTCGGGAAAACACCTTC CARSRENTF
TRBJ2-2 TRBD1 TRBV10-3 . TGTGCCATCAGTGAGATCCGGGACAGGGTATCCACCGGGGAGCTGTTTTTT CAISEIRDRVSTGELFF
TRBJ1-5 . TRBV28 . TGTGCCAGCAGTTTCCTAGGTCAGCCCCAGCATTTT CASSFLGQPQHF
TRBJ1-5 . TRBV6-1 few TGTGCCAGCAACCGGGACAACGGCGATCAGCCCCAGCATTTT CASNRDNGDQPQHF
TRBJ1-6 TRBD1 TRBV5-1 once TGCGCCAGCAGCTACACAGGGGCGGATTCACCCCTCCACTTT CASSYTGADSPLHF
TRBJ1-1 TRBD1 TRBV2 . TGTGCCAGCAGGGGAACGGGACAGCCGACTGAAGCTTTCTTT CASRGTGQPTEAFF
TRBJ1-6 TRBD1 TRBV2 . TGTGCCAGCGGACAGGATAATTCACCCCTCCACTTT CASGQDNSPLHF
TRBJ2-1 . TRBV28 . TGTGCCAGCAGAACATACAATGAGCAGTTCTTC CASRTYNEQFF
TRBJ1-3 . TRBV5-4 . TGTGCCAGCAGCTTGGACAGGTACTCTGGAAACACCATATATTTT CASSLDRYSGNTIYF
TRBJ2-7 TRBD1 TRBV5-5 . TGTGCCAGCAGCTTGATCCGAAGGGACAGGGGGCACTACGAGCAGTACTTC CASSLIRRDRGHYEQYF
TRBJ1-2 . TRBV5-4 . TGTGCCAGCAGCTTGGAACAGGAAGCTAACTATGGCTACACCTTC CASSLEQEANYGYTF
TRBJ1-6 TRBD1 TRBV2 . TGTGCCAGCAGACAGGACAGGGGACAGGAATCACCTCTCCACTTT CASRQDRGQESPLHF
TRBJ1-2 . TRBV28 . TGTGCCAGCAGTCGTAGCCGGGGCTACACCTTC CASSRSRGYTF
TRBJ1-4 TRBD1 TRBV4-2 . TGTGCCAGCAGCCCCTTAGACAGGGGTGGTGAAAAACTGTTTTTT CASSPLDRGGEKLFF
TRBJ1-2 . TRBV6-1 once TGTGCCAGCAGTGTCACAGCGGCCGCGGGGGGCTACACCTTC CASSVTAAAGGYTF
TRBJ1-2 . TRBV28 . TGTGCCAGCAGTTCCTACAGGACCGATACTAACTATGGCTACACCTTC CASSSYRTDTNYGYTF
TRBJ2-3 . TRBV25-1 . TGTGCCAGCAGCGACCAGGGTGGGGATACGCAGTATTTT CASSDQGGDTQYF
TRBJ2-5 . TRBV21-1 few TGTGCCAGCAGCAGCCGACTAGCGGGGCTCCAGACCCAGTACTTC CASSSRLAGLQTQYF
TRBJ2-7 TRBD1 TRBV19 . TGTGCCAGTAGCCCCGGACAGGGGGGTTCCTACGAGCAGTACTTC CASSPGQGGSYEQYF
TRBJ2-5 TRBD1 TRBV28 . TGTGCCAGCAGTACCTCGACAGGGATGGAGACCCAGTACTTC CASSTSTGMETQYF
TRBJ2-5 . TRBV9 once TGTGCCAGCAGCTCCGCGGGGCATCGCCAAGAGACCCAGTACTTC CASSSAGHRQETQYF
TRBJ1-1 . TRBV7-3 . TGTGCCAGCAGCCTCGTCGGCCTGGAGAGGAACACTGAAGCTCTCTTT CASSLVGLERNTEALF
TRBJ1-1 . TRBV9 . TGTGCCAGCAGCGTATCCCCGACATGGGACACTGAAGCTTTCTTT CASSVSPTWDTEAFF
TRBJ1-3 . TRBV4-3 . TGCGCCAGCAGCCAGGCACAGGGCCCTGGAAACACCATATATTTT CASSQAQGPGNTIYF
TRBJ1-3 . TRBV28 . TGTGCCAGCAACCTCGGGGGTTTTAGGTCTGGAAACACCATATATTTT CASNLGGFRSGNTIYF
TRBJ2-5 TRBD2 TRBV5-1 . TGCGCCAGCAGCTTGGATGTAGCGGGGGACATCCAAGAGACCCAGTACTTC CASSLDVAGDIQETQYF
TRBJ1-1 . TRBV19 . TGTGCCAGTAGCTGGAGGGGGAACACTGAAGCTTTCTTT CASSWRGNTEAFF
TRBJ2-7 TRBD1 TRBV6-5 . TGTGCCAGCAGCCCCGGACAGGGGATATTCTACGAGCAGTACTTC CASSPGQGIFYEQYF
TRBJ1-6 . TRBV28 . TGTGCCAGCAGTTTCCTGGCATCCGATTCACCCCTCCACTTT CASSFLASDSPLHF
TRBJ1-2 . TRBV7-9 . TGTGCCAGCAGCGGTAACAGGGTAGACTACACCTTC CASSGNRVDYTF
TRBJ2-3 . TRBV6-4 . TGTGCCAGCAGTGACTCGGGCGGGGTACGCACAGATACGCAGTATTTT CASSDSGGVRTDTQYF
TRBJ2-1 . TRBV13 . TGTGCCAGCGAGGAGGGGAACAATGAGCAGTTCTTC CASEEGNNEQFF